These 11 T cell receptor beta chains came from one sample sequenced in a study of blood T cell repertoires in COVID-19 (dated by TCRdb to 2018 to 2021). The method behind the library was the immunoSEQ multiplex PCR assay. The table was pulled from immuneACCESS by TCRdb, which kept in-frame rearrangements only. Such tables lose some clones; where checked, under half of the loss comes from unresolved V genes, and the rest has no known cause. The sample records about 290,000 clones, roughly 89% of which are singletons. The top ten clonotypes cover more than 9.5% of the sample. Input material: peripheral blood. The receptor set was obtained from a woman in her thirties with COVID-19, enrolled during active disease.

The chain recombines TRBV6-4 with TRBJ2-2; TRBD2 agrees at 10 bases. Germline CDR1 and CDR2: MRHNA and SNTAGT. The CDR3 extends over 20 amino acids. Trimming took 3 bases from V and 5 from J; bases not matched to a gene: 18. The CDR3 spells CASSESRTSGQNMRTGELFF. Here the CDR3 DNA reads TGTGCCAGCAGTGAATCCCGGACTAGCGGACAAAACATGCGGACCGGGGAGCTGTTTTTT.

V usage is TRBV4-1 and J usage is TRBJ1-2, with 11 bases lining up with TRBD1. The CDR3 has 15 amino acids. The V and J ends lost 6 bases and 8 bases, in that order; junction bases with no gene match: 11. Germline V gives CDR1 MGHRA, CDR2 YSYEKL. CDR3 residues: CASRRDRGTEEGYTF. CDR3 coding DNA: TGCGCCAGCAGAAGGGACAGGGGGACGGAAGAAGGCTACACCTTC.

The CDR3 DNA sequence: TGTGCCAGCAGCGATGAAATGGGACAGTTTGGAAATTCACCCCTCCACTTT. Translated, it gives CASSDEMGQFGNSPLHF. The chain joins TRBV9 to TRBJ1-6; the match to TRBD1 covers 7 bases. Trimming at V came to 3 bases and at J to 7 bases, leaving 13 bases not matched to a gene. Germline CDR1 and CDR2: SGDLS and YYNGEE. The CDR3 runs 17 residues. The variable domain in full, completed from reference TRBV9 and TRBJ1-6, reads DSGVTQTPKHLITATGQRVTLRCSPRSGDLSVYWYQQSLDQGLQFLIQYYNGEERAKGNILERFSAQQFPDLHSELNLSSLELGDSALYFCASSDEMGQFGNSPLHFGNGTRLTVT.

The V and J genes are TRBV5-1 and TRBJ1-2; possibly TRBD1 for D (5 bases). The CDR3 runs 15 residues. Trimming took 0 bases from V and 4 from J, leaving 13 bases between them. Germline V gives CDR1 SGHRS, CDR2 YFSETQ. The CDR3 here is CASSLEEGASYGYTF. As DNA, the CDR3 is TGCGCCAGCAGCTTGGAAGAAGGGGCCTCCTATGGCTACACCTTC.

V gene TRBV4-1 combines with J gene TRBJ1-3; TRBD1 might be the D (6 bases). The CDR3 spans 15 residues. Germline CDR1 and CDR2: MGHRA and YSYEKL. V lost 7 bases and J 4 bases, leaving 17 bases between the germline ends. CDR3 bases: TGCGCCAGCACCATCTCAGCAGGGGTAGGAAACACCATATATTTT. As protein: CASTISAGVGNTIYF.

This clone was counted once. The chain has TRBV29-1 and TRBJ2-7; D is unclear. Trimming stripped 7 bases from V and 3 bases from J, with 19 bases between. The CDR3 has 14 residues. CDR1 and CDR2 from the germline V gene are SQVTM and ANQGSEA. CDR3 protein: CSAITDTGFYEQYF. CDR3 coding DNA: TGCAGCGCCATCACTGACACTGGGTTCTACGAGCAGTACTTC.

The chain links TRBV7-9 to TRBJ2-5; 10 bases fit TRBD2. This CDR3 contains 15 residues. CDR1 and CDR2 (germline): SEHNR, FQNEAQ (reference sequence). After removal of 5 bases from V and 3 bases from J, the junction contained 6 bases not matched to a gene. The CDR3 bases are TGTGCCAGCAGCCAAAAAACTAGCGGGGAAGAGACCCAGTACTTC. Translation gives CASSQKTSGEETQYF.

The chain employs TRBV10-1 and TRBJ2-3, with D possibly TRBD2 on 6 matching bases. CDR1 is WNHNN and CDR2 is SYGVQD in the germline V gene (reference sequence). The length of the CDR3 is 16 residues. V lost 4 bases to trimming and J lost 6 bases, with 20 bases between them. The chain's CDR3 is CASSGTGTGGRDTQYF. CDR3 DNA sequence: TGCGCCAGCAGTGGTACCGGGACTGGGGGTAGGGATACGCAGTATTTT.

The chain joins TRBV2 to TRBJ2-2; possible D gene TRBD2, 6 bases. CDR3 length equals 12 residues. CDR1 and CDR2 (germline): SNHLY, FYNNEI. Trimming removed 11 bases at V and 4 bases at J, with 11 bases between. CDR3 nucleotide sequence: TGTGCCCTCCGGGAGAGCACCGGGGAGCTGTTTTTT. As protein: CALRESTGELFF.

The chain employs TRBV29-1 and TRBJ1-5, with D possibly matching TRBD1 (6 bases). The germline V and J ends were trimmed by 4 bases and 2 bases, with 15 bases remaining between them. The CDR3 length is 15 residues. Germline lookup yields CDR1 SQVTM and CDR2 ANQGSEA. Here the CDR3 reads CSVVTLQGGNQPQHF. CDR3 bases: TGCAGCGTTGTTACCCTACAGGGTGGCAATCAGCCCCAGCATTTT.

This chain joins TRBV9 and TRBJ2-1; D is unclear. CDR3 length equals 16 residues. The V gene's germline CDR1 is SGDLS and CDR2 YYNGEE. Trimming took 3 bases from V and 4 from J, leaving 17 bases between them. The CDR3 coding sequence is TGTGCCAGCAGCGCTATCTCCCCTGTTGCTTACAATGAGCAGTTCTTC. Translating it yields CASSAISPVAYNEQFF.